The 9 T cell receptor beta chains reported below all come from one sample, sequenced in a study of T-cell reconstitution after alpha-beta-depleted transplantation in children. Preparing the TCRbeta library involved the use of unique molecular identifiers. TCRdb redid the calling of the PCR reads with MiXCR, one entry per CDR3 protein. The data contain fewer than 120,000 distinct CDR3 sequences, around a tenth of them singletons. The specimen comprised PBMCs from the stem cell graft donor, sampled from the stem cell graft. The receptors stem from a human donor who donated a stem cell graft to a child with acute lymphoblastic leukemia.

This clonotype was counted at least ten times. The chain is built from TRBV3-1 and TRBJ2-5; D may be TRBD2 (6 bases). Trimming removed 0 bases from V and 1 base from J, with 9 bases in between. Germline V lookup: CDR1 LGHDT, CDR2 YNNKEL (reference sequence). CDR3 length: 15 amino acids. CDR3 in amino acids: CASSQEGLAQETQYF. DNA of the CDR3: TGTGCCAGCAGCCAAGAGGGACTCGCCCAAGAGACCCAGTACTTC.

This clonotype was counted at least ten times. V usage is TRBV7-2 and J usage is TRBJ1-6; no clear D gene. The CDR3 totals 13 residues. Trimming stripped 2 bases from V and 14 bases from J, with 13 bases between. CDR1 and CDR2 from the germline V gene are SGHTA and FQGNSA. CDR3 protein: CASSLPVSFALHF. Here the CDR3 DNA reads TGTGCCAGCAGCTTACCAGTGTCTTTCGCCCTCCACTTT.

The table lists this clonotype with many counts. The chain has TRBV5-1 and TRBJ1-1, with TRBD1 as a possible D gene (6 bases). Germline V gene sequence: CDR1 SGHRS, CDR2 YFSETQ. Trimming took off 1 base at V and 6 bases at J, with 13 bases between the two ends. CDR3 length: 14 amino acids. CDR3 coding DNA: TGCGCCAGCAGCTTGACGGCAGGGGTTCCTGAAGCTTTCTTT. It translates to CASSLTAGVPEAFF.

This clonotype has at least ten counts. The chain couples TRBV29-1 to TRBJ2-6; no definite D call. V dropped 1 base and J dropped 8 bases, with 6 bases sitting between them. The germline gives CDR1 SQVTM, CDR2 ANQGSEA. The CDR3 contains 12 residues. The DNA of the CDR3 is TGCAGCGTTGAAGGCCCGACCAACGTCCTGACTTTC. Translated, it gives CSVEGPTNVLTF.

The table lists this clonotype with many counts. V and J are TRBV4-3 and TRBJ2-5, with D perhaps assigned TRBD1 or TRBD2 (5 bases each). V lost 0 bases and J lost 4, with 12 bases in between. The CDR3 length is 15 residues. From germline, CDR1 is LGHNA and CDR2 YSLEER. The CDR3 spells CASSQDRDGAETQYF. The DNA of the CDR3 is TGCGCCAGCAGCCAAGATAGGGACGGTGCAGAGACCCAGTACTTC.

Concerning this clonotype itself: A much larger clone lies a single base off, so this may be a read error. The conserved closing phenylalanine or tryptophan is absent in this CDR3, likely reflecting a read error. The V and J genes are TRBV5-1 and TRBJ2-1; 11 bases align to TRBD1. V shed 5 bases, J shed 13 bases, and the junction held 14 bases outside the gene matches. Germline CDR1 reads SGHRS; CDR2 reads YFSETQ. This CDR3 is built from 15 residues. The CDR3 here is CASSTPGQGVMAQFL. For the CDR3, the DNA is TGCGCCAGCAGTACCCCGGGACAGGGGGTCATGGCACAGTTCTTG.

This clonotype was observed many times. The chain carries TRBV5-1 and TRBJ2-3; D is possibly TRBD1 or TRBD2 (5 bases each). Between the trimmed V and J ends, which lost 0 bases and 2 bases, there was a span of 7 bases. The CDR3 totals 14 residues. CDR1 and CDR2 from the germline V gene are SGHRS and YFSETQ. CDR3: CASSLDGTTDTQYF. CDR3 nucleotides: TGCGCCAGCAGCTTGGACGGGACCACAGATACGCAGTATTTT.

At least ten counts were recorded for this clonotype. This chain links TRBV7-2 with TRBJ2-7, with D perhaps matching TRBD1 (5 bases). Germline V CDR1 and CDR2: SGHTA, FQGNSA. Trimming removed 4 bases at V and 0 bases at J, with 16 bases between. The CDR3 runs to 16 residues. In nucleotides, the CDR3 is TGTGCCAGCAGCTCAGGGCTAGGTCTCACCTCCTACGAGCAGTACTTC. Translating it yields CASSSGLGLTSYEQYF.

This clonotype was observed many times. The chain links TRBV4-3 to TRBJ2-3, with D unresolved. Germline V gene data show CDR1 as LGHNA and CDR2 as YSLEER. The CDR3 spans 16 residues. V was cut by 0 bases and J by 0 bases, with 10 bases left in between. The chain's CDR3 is CASSQDNRASTDTQYF. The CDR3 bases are TGCGCCAGCAGCCAAGATAATCGGGCAAGCACAGATACGCAGTATTTT.